One and the same sample provided the 13 T cell receptor beta chains below, sequenced in a study of blood T cell repertoires in COVID-19. Profiling relied on immunoSEQ multiplex PCR, and the TCRdb table lists in-frame clones only, not all of them. Seen here are more than 95,000 clones, roughly nine tenths observed once, and the top ten hold 6%. The sample consisted of peripheral blood. The receptors here all came from a human donor in a cohort sampled during active COVID-19.

A single count supports this clone. The V gene is TRBV29-1, the J gene TRBJ2-1, with a weak D call TRBD1 (6 bases). The V end was cut by 6 bases, the J end by 8 bases, with 11 bases between. Per the germline V gene, CDR1 is SQVTM and CDR2 is ANQGSEA. The CDR3 runs 11 residues. The CDR3: CSVKGVDEQFF. CDR3 coding DNA: TGCAGCGTCAAGGGGGTAGATGAGCAGTTCTTC.

The V call is TRBV27, the J call TRBJ1-2; D is unclear. The germline gives CDR1 MNHEY, CDR2 SMNVEV (reference sequence). The germline V and J ends were trimmed by 0 bases and 8 bases, with 19 bases remaining between them. The CDR3 contains 16 residues. DNA of the CDR3: TGTGCCAGCAGTTTATCCCCGGCCCTCAGCCTCGGGGGCTACACCTTC. As protein: CASSLSPALSLGGYTF.

This clone has only a few counts. CDR3 bases: TGTGCCAGCAGCTTAGGGACAGGGGAAAAACTGTTTTTT. Its translation: CASSLGTGEKLFF. The chain joins TRBV7-9 to TRBJ1-4; TRBD1 matches 8 bases. Germline trimming cut 1 base from V and 8 bases from J; bases unmatched to any gene: 0. This CDR3 has 13 amino acids. Germline loops: CDR1 SEHNR, CDR2 FQNEAQ (reference sequence).

This clone has only one observation. The rearrangement joins TRBV5-5 to TRBJ1-1; D is uncertain. Trimming left V 1 base short and J 0 bases short, with 7 bases between. CDR1 SGHKS and CDR2 YYEKEE come from the germline V gene (reference sequence). This CDR3 contains 14 residues. The CDR3 loop reads CASSLRVMNTEAFF. For the CDR3, the DNA is TGTGCCAGCAGCTTGCGGGTCATGAACACTGAAGCTTTCTTT. The entire variable domain, with the rest obtained from reference TRBV5-5 and TRBJ1-1, is as follows: DAGVTQSPTHLIKTRGQQVTLRCSPISGHKSVSWYQQVLGQGPQFIFQYYEKEERGRGNFPDRFSARQFPNYSSELNVNALLLGDSALYLCASSLRVMNTEAFFGQGTRLTVV.

The gene calls are TRBV24-1 and TRBJ2-1; 13 bases align to TRBD2. Germline lookup yields CDR1 KGHDR and CDR2 SFDVKD. With 5 bases clipped from V and 8 bases from J, the junction kept 11 bases outside the gene matches. This CDR3 is built from 17 residues. The CDR3 nucleotides are TGTGCCACCAGTGCCTTACAGCCGGGACTAGCGGGATATGAGCAGTTCTTC. The encoded protein is CATSALQPGLAGYEQFF.

V and J are TRBV12-5 and TRBJ2-3, with 7 bases that match TRBD2. Germline trimming cut 0 bases from V and 3 bases from J; bases unmatched to any gene: 3. The germline CDR1 and CDR2 sequences are LGHNT and FRNRAP. The CDR3 covers 15 residues. In DNA form, the CDR3 reads TGTGCTAGTGGTTTGGTATGGGGGGGAACAGATACGCAGTATTTT. Protein: CASGLVWGGTDTQYF.

The chain combines TRBV7-9 with TRBJ2-7; possible D gene TRBD1, 5 bases. V lost 0 bases, J lost 4 bases, and 7 bases lay in between. This CDR3 has 13 residues. The germline CDR1 and CDR2 sequences are SEHNR and FQNEAQ (reference sequence). The CDR3 sequence is CASSLAPGYEQYF. In DNA, the CDR3 is TGTGCCAGCAGCTTAGCTCCAGGGTACGAGCAGTACTTC.

The chain couples TRBV7-9 to TRBJ1-3; 8 nucleotides agree with TRBD1. The CDR3 loop spans 15 amino acids. Germline trimming cut 7 bases from V and 0 bases from J; bases unmatched to any gene: 5. CDR1 SEHNR and CDR2 FQNEAQ come from the germline V gene (reference sequence). CDR3 residues: CASTRQGSSGNTIYF. CDR3 coding DNA: TGTGCCAGCACCCGACAGGGGAGCTCTGGAAACACCATATATTTT.

The gene calls are TRBV7-9 and TRBJ1-4, with D uncertain. This CDR3 has 13 amino acids. V was trimmed by 7 bases and J by 3 bases, leaving 9 bases between them. CDR1 and CDR2 (germline): SEHNR, FQNEAQ (reference sequence). The CDR3 DNA follows: TGTGCCAGCAAAGACAATTCTAATGAAAAACTGTTTTTT. Translation: CASKDNSNEKLFF.

The genes are TRBV28 and TRBJ2-4, with D tentatively TRBD2 (5 bases). The V gene lost 8 bases and the J gene lost 16 bases, with 12 bases spanning the gap. The CDR3 is 9 residues long. Looked up from germline, CDR1 is MDHEN and CDR2 is SYDVKM. The CDR3 here is CASDEGPYF. As DNA, the CDR3 is TGTGCCAGCGATGAGGGCCCTTACTTC.

The J gene is TRBJ2-7, the V gene TRBV5-1; D perhaps matches TRBD2 (6 bases). CDR3 length: 14 amino acids. Germline values: CDR1 SGHRS, CDR2 YFSETQ. Between the trimmed V and J ends, which lost 7 bases and 5 bases, there was a span of 19 bases. The CDR3 is CASQRSREHHEQYF. The CDR3 coding sequence is TGCGCCAGCCAGAGGAGCCGGGAGCACCACGAGCAGTACTTC.

This clone was observed a single time. The rearrangement uses TRBV19 and TRBJ1-2, with D possibly matching TRBD1 (5 bases). V lost 3 bases, J lost 4 bases, and 12 bases lay in between. Per germline, CDR1 LNHDA and CDR2 SQIVND (reference sequence). This CDR3 is 14 amino acids long. CDR3: CASSMGWGGYGYTF. CDR3 coding DNA: TGTGCCAGTAGTATGGGATGGGGGGGCTATGGCTACACCTTC. Full variable domain (remainder filled in from reference TRBV19 and TRBJ1-2): DGGITQSPKYLFRKEGQNVTLSCEQNLNHDAMYWYRQDPGQGLRLIYYSQIVNDFQKGDIAEGYSVSREKKESFPLTVTSAQKNPTAFYLCASSMGWGGYGYTFGSGTRLTVV.

In its sample, this clone was seen once. CDR3 in DNA: TGCGCCTGCCGGACAGGGCCAAACACTGAAGCTTTCTTT. Translating gives CACRTGPNTEAFF. The chain recombines TRBV10-2 with TRBJ1-1; 8 positions agree with TRBD1. Germline V gene sequence: CDR1 WSHSY, CDR2 SAAADI. Trimming at V came to 11 bases and at J to 2 bases, leaving 7 bases not matched to a gene. The CDR3 runs to 13 residues.